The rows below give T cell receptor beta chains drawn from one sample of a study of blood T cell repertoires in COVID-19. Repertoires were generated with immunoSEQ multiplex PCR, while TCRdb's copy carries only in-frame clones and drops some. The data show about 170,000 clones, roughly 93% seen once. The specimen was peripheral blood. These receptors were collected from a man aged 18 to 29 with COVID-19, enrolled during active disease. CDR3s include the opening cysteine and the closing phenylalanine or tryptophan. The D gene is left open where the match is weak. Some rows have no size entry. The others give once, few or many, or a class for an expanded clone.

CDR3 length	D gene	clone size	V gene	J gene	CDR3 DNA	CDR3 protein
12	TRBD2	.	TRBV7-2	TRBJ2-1	TGTGCCAGCACACCAGCGGGAAGGGAGCAGTTCTTC	CASTPAGREQFF
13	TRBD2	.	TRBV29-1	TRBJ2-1	TGCAGCGTTGAACTAGCGGGAGGTAATGAGCAGTTCTTC	CSVELAGGNEQFF
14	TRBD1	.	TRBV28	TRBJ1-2	TGTGCCAGCAGTCTGACAGGGCCCCACTATGGCTACACCTTC	CASSLTGPHYGYTF
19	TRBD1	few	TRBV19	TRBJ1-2	TGTGCCAGTAGTATCGCCACTTCGGACAGGGGGCGTCTTGGGTATGGCTACACCTTC	CASSIATSDRGRLGYGYTF
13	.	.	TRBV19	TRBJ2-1	TGTGCCAGTAAGGCAGGGATTGGGAATGAGCAGTTCTTC	CASKAGIGNEQFF
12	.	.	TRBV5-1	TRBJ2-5	TGCGCCAGCAGTAGGGGCCGAGAGACCCAGTACTTC	CASSRGRETQYF
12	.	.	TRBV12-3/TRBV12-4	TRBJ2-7	TGTGCCAGCAGTGTTGACACTTACGAGCAGTACTTC	CASSVDTYEQYF
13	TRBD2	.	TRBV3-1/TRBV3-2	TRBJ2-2	TGTGCCAGCCGTGCACCGGGAGGCAGGGAGCTGTTTTTT	CASRAPGGRELFF
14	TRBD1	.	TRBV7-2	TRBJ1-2	TGTGCCAGCAGCACACCGCAGGGGGCGAGAGGCTACACCTTC	CASSTPQGARGYTF
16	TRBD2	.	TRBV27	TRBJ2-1	TGTGCCAGCAGTTCTAGCGGGAGGAGCTCCTACAATGAGCAGTTCTTC	CASSSSGRSSYNEQFF
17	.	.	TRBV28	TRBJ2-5	TGTGCCAGCAGTCTGTGGCCGCGTGGGCGCGATATAGAGACCCAGTACTTC	CASSLWPRGRDIETQYF
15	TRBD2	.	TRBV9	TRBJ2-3	TGTGCCAGCAGCCCCTTTAGCGGGAGAACAGATACGCAGTATTTT	CASSPFSGRTDTQYF
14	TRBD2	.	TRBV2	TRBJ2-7	TGTGCCAGCAGTATCACGGGAGGGTTTTACGAGCAGTACTTC	CASSITGGFYEQYF
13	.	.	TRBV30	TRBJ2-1	TGTGCCTGGAGTGTAACGGGAGTTACTGAGCAGTTCTTC	CAWSVTGVTEQFF
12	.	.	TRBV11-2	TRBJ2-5	TGTGCCAGCAGCTACATTCCGGAGACCCAGTACTTC	CASSYIPETQYF
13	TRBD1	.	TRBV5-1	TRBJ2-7	TGCGCCAGCAGCGTAGGGACAGGGGGAGAGCAGTACTTC	CASSVGTGGEQYF
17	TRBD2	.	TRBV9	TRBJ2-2	TGTGCCAGCAGCGGAGTTAGCGGGACCCGAGGCACCGGGGAGCTGTTTTTT	CASSGVSGTRGTGELFF
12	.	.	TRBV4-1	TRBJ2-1	TGCGCCAGCAGCCACTCCTTTAGCGAGCAGTTCTTC	CASSHSFSEQFF
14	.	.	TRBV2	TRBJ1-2	TGTGCCAGCAGTGGCCAGGTTTCCCTATATGGCTACACCTTC	CASSGQVSLYGYTF
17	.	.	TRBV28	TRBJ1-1	TGTGCCAGCAGTTTACCTGGGGCCGGAGTTGGATACACTGAAGCTTTCTTT	CASSLPGAGVGYTEAFF
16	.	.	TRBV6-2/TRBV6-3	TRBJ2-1	TGTGCCAGCAGCCGTACAGCCGTTCGATCCTACAATGAGCAGTTCTTC	CASSRTAVRSYNEQFF
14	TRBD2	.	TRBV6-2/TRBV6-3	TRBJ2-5	TGTGCCAGCAGCCCCGGGACTAGCGTTGAGACCCAGTACTTC	CASSPGTSVETQYF
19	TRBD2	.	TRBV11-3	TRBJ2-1	TGTGCCAGCAGCTTAGATGGGACTAAAGCGGGAGGTTCCTACAATGAGCAGTTCTTC	CASSLDGTKAGGSYNEQFF
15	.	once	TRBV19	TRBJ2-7	TGTGCCAGTAGTATGGTGCTGGGCAGCTCCTACGAGCAGTACTTC	CASSMVLGSSYEQYF
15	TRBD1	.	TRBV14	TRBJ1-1	TGTGCCAGCAGCCCGACAGGGAGCGGTGGCACTGAAGCTTTCTTT	CASSPTGSGGTEAFF
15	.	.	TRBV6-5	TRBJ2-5	TGTGCCAGCAGTTACTCGGCAGGGGTAGGGGAGACCCAGTACTTC	CASSYSAGVGETQYF
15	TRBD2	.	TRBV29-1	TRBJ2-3	TGCAGCGTTGACGGGACTAGCGAAGGAGCAGATACGCAGTATTTT	CSVDGTSEGADTQYF
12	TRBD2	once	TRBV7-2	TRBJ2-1	TGTGCCAGCAGCCCGGGACTAGCGGAGCAGTTCTTC	CASSPGLAEQFF
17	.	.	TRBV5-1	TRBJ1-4	TGCGCCAGCAGCTTGTTCGGGGGGCGGATGACTAATGAAAAACTGTTTTTT	CASSLFGGRMTNEKLFF
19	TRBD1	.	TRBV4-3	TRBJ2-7	TGCGCCAGCAGCCCCCAGTCGGGACAGGGAGCTTGGGTTTCCTACGAGCAGTACTTC	CASSPQSGQGAWVSYEQYF
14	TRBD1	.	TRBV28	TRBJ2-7	TGTGCCAGCAGTTACCTCACAGGGGTATACGAGCAGTACTTC	CASSYLTGVYEQYF
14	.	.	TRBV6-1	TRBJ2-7	TGTGCCAGCAGTGAAGCCCCTGGGGCGTACGAGCAGTACTTC	CASSEAPGAYEQYF
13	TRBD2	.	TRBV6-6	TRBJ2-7	TGTGCCAGCAGCCTTCCGGGGGGGCGGGAGCAGTACTTC	CASSLPGGREQYF
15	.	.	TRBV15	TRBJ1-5	TGTGCCACCAGCAGAGATTTGGGAGTCAATCAGCCCCAGCATTTT	CATSRDLGVNQPQHF
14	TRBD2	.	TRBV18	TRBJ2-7	TGTGCCAGCGGGCAGCGGGAGGGCTCCAACGAGCAGTACTTC	CASGQREGSNEQYF
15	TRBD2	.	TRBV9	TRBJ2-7	TGTGCCAGCAGCGTTAGCGGGAGGGCCGGTGGCGAGCAGTACTTC	CASSVSGRAGGEQYF
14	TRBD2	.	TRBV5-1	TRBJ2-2	TGCGCCAGCCAGCGGGAGCCGGGTACCGGGGAGCTGTTTTTT	CASQREPGTGELFF
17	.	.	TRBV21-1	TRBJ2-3	TGTGCCAGCAGCAAAGGGGGTAGCGGGAGAGTTACAGATACGCAGTATTTT	CASSKGGSGRVTDTQYF
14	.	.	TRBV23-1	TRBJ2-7	TGCGCCAGCAGTCAACCCACATCGGGTAACGAGCAGTACTTC	CASSQPTSGNEQYF
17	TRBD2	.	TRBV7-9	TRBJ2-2	TGTGCCAGCAGCTTAGCGAGGACTAGCGGTTCCCCCGGGGAGCTGTTTTTT	CASSLARTSGSPGELFF
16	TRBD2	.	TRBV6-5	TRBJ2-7	TGTGCCAGCAGTTACCACGGGACTAGCGCAGCCTACGAGCAGTACTTC	CASSYHGTSAAYEQYF
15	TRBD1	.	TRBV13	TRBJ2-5	TGTGCCAGCAGCAGGACAGGGGGGTACCAAGAGACCCAGTACTTC	CASSRTGGYQETQYF
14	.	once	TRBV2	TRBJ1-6	TGTGCCAGCAGTGAGCGGGACGTAGATTCACCCCTCCACTTT	CASSERDVDSPLHF
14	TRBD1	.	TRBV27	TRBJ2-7	TGTGCCAGCAGCGTAGACAGGGCGTCCTACGAGCAGTACTTC	CASSVDRASYEQYF
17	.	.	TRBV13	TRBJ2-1	TGTGCCAGCAGCTCCCATCACCCGAGTCCCTCCTACAATGAGCAGTTCTTC	CASSSHHPSPSYNEQFF
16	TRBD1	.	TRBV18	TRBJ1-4	TGTGCCAGCTCACCACCTACGGGACAGCCGTCGAAAAAACTGTTTTTT	CASSPPTGQPSKKLFF
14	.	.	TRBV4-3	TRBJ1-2	TGCGCCAGCAGCCAAGATGGGTTCGGGGGGTTCTACACCTTC	CASSQDGFGGFYTF
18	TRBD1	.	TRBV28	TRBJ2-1	TGTGCCAGCAGTACTCGGGACAGGGTTGTATCTGGCAACAATGAGCAGTTCTTC	CASSTRDRVVSGNNEQFF
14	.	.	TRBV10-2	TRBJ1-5	TGCGCCAGCAGTGAGAACAAGAGCAATCAGCCCCAGCATTTT	CASSENKSNQPQHF
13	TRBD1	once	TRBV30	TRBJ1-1	TGTGCCTGGTCGACAGGGAGGAACACTGAAGCTTTCTTT	CAWSTGRNTEAFF